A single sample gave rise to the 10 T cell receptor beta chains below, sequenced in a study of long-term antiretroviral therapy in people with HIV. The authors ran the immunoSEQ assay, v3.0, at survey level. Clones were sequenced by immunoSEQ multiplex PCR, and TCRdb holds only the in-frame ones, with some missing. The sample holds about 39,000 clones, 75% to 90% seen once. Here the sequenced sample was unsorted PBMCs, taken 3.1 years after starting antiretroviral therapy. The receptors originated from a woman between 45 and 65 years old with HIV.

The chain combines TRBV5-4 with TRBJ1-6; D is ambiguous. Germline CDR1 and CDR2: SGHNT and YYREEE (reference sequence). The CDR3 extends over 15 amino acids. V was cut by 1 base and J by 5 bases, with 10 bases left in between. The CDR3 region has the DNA TGTGCCAGCAGCTTGACGGGCGTCGATAATTCACCCCTCCACTTT. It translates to CASSLTGVDNSPLHF. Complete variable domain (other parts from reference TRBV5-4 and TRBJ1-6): ETGVTQSPTHLIKTRGQQVTLRCSSQSGHNTVSWYQQALGQGPQFIFQYYREEENGRGNFPPRFSGLQFPNYSSELNVNALELDDSALYLCASSLTGVDNSPLHFGNGTRLTVT.

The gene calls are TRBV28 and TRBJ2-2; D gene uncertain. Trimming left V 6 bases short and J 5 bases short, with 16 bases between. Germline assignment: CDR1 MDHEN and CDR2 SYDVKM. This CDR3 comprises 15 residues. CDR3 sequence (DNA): TGTGCCAGCAGCTCCGGGTTTAGTCGGACCGGGGAGCTGTTTTTT. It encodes CASSSGFSRTGELFF. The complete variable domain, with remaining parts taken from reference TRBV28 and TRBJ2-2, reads DVKVTQSSRYLVKRTGEKVFLECVQDMDHENMFWYRQDPGLGLRLIYFSYDVKMKEKGDIPEGYSVSREKKERFSLILESASTNQTSMYLCASSSGFSRTGELFFGEGSRLTVL.

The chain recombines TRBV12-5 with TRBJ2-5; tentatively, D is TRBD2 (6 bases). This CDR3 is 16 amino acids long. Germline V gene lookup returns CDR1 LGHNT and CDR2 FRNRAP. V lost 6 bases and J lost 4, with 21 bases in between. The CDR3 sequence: CASGVGTSPVGETQYF. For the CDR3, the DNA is TGTGCTAGTGGCGTCGGGACTTCCCCAGTGGGAGAGACCCAGTACTTC.

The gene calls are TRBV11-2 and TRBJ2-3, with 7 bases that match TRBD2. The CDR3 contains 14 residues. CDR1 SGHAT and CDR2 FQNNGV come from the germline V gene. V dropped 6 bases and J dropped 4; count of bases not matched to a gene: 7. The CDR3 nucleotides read TGTGCCAGCAGAGCGGGGAGTTGGTCAGATACGCAGTATTTT. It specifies CASRAGSWSDTQYF.

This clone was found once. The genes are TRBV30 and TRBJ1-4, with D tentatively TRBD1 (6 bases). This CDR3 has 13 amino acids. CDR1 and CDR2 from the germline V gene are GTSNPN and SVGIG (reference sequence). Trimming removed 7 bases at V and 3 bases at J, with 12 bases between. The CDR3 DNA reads TGTGCCTCCAGGGGCCCTGCTAATGAAAAACTGTTTTTT. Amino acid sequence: CASRGPANEKLFF.

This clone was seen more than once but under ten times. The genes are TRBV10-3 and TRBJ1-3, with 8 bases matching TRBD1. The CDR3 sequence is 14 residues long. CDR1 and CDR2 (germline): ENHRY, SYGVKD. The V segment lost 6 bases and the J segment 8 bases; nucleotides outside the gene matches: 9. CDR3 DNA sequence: TGTGCCATCAGCCAGGACAGGGTAGGGGACACCATATATTTT. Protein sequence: CAISQDRVGDTIYF.

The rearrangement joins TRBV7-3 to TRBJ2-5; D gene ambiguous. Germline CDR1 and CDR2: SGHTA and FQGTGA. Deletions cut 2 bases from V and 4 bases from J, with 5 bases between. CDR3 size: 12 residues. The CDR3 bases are TGTGCCAGCAGCTTATACGGAGAGACCCAGTACTTC. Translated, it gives CASSLYGETQYF.

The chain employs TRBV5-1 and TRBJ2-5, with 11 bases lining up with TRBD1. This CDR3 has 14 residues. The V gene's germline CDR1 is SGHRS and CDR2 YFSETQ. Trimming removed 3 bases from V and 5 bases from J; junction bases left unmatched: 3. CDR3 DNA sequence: TGCGCCAGCAGCTCGGGACAGGGGGAGGAGACCCAGTACTTC. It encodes CASSSGQGEETQYF.

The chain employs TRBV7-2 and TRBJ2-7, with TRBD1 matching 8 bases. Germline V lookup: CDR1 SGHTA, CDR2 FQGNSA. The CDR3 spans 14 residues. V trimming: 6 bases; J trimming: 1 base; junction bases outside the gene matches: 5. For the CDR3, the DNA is TGTGCCAGCAGTGCAACAGGGGGTTCCTACGAGCAGTACTTC. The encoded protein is CASSATGGSYEQYF.

As DNA, the CDR3 is TGTGCCAGCAGCGTAGAGAGGGACGGGGGCATGAACACTGAAGCTTTCTTT. Residues: CASSVERDGGMNTEAFF. V and J are TRBV9 and TRBJ1-1; maybe TRBD1 (6 bases). Germline-derived CDR1 and CDR2 are SGDLS and YYNGEE. Between the trimmed V and J ends, which lost 0 bases and 0 bases, there was a span of 15 bases. CDR3 length: 17 residues.